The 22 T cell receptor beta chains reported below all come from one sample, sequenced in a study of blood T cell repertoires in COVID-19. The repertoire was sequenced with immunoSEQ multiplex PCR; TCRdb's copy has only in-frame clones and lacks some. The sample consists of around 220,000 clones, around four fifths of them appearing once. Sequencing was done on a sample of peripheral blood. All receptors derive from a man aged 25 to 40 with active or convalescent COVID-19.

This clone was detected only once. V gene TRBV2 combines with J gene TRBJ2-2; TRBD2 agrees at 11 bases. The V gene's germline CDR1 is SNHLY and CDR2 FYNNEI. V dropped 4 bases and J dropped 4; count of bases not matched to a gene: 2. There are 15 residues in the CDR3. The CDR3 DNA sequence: TGTGCCAGCAGTGGTAGCGGGGGGGCCACCGGGGAGCTGTTTTTT. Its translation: CASSGSGGATGELFF.

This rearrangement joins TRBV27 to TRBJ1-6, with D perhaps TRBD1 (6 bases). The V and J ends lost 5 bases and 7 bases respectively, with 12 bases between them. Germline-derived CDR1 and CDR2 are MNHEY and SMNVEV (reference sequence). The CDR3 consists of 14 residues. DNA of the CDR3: TGTGCCAGCAGTACGGACAGTCCGAATTCACCCCTCCACTTT. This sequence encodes CASSTDSPNSPLHF.

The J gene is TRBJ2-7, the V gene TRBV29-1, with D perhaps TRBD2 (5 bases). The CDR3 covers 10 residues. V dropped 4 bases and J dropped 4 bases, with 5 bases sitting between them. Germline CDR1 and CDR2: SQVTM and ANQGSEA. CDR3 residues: CSVGGYEQYF. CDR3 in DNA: TGCAGCGTTGGCGGGTACGAGCAGTACTTC.

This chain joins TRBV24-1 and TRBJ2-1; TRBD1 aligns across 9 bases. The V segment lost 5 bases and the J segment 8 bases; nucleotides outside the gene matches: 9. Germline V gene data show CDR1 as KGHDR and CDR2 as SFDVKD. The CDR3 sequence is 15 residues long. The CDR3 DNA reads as TGTGCCACCAGTGTGGGAGGACAGGGGAATGATGAGCAGTTCTTC. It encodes CATSVGGQGNDEQFF.

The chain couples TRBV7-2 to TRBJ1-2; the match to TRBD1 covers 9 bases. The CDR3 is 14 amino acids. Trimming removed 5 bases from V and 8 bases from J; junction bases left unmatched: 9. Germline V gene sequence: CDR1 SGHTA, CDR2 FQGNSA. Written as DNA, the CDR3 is TGTGCCAGCAGCCCGGACAGGGGTTATCGGGGCTACACCTTC. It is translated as CASSPDRGYRGYTF.

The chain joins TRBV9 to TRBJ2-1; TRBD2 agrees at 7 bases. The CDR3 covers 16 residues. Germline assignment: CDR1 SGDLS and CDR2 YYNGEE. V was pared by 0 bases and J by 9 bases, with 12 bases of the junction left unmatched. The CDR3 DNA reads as TGTGCCAGCAGCGTAGCTACGACTAGCAGGGTAGGTGAGCAGTTCTTC. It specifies CASSVATTSRVGEQFF. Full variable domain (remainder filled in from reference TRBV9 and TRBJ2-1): DSGVTQTPKHLITATGQRVTLRCSPRSGDLSVYWYQQSLDQGLQFLIQYYNGEERAKGNILERFSAQQFPDLHSELNLSSLELGDSALYFCASSVATTSRVGEQFFGPGTRLTVL.

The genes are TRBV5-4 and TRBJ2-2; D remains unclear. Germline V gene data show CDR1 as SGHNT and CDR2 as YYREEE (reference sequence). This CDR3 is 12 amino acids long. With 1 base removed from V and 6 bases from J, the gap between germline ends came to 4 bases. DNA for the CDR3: TGTGCCAGCAGCTTGCCAGCCGGGGAGCTGTTTTTT. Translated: CASSLPAGELFF. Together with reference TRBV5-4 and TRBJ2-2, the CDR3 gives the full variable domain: ETGVTQSPTHLIKTRGQQVTLRCSSQSGHNTVSWYQQALGQGPQFIFQYYREEENGRGNFPPRFSGLQFPNYSSELNVNALELDDSALYLCASSLPAGELFFGEGSRLTVL.

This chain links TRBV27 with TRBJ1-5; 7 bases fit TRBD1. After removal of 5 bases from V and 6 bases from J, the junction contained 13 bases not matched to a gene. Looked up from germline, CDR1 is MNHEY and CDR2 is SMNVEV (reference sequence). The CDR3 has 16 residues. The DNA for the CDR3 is TGTGCCAGCAGTACCCGGGACGAGGGGGCGAGTCAGCCCCAGCATTTT. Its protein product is CASSTRDEGASQPQHF.

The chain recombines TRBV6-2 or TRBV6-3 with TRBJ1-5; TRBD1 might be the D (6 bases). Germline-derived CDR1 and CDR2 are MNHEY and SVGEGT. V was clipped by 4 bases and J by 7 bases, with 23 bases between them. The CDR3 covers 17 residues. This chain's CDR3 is CASSWPGAYAGDQPQHF. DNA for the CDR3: TGTGCCAGCAGTTGGCCAGGGGCCTACGCAGGAGACCAGCCCCAGCATTTT.

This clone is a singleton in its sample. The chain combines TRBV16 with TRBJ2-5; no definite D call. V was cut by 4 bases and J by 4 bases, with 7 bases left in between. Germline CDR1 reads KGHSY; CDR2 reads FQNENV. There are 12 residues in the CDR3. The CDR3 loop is CASSPGGETQYF. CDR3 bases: TGTGCCAGCAGCCCGGGTGGAGAGACCCAGTACTTC.

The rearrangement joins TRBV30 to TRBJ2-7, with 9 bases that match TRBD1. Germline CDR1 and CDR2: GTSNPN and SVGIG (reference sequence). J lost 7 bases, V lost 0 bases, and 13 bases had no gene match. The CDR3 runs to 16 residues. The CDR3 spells CAWSVKPGQGGEEQYF. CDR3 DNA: TGTGCCTGGAGTGTCAAACCGGGACAGGGAGGGGAAGAGCAGTACTTC. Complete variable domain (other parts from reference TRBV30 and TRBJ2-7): SQTIHQWPATLVQPVGSPLSLECTVEGTSNPNLYWYRQAAGRGLQLLFYSVGIGQISSEVPQNLSASRPQDRQFILSSKKLLLSDSGFYLCAWSVKPGQGGEEQYFGPGTRLTVT.

In DNA form, the CDR3 reads TGTGCCAGCAGTGACCGGGAATCCGCCGGGGCCAACGTCCTGACTTTC. It yields the protein CASSDRESAGANVLTF. V and J are TRBV6-1 and TRBJ2-6; tentatively, D is TRBD2 (5 bases). Trimming took off 3 bases at V and 4 bases at J, with 13 bases between the two ends. Germline V gives CDR1 MNHNS, CDR2 SASEGT. The CDR3 has 16 residues.

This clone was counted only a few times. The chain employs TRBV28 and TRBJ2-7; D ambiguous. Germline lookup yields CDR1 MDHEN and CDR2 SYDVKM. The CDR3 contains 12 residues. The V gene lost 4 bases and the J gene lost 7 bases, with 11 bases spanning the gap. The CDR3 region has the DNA TGTGCCAGCAGTTCCTCCCTGAGGGAGCAGTACTTC. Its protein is CASSSSLREQYF.

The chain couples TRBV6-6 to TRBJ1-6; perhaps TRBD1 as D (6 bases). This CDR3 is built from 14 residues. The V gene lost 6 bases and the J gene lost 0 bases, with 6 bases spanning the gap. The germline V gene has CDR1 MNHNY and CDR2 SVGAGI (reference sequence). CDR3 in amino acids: CASRDSSYNSPLHF. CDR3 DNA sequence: TGTGCCAGCAGGGACAGCTCCTATAATTCACCCCTCCACTTT.

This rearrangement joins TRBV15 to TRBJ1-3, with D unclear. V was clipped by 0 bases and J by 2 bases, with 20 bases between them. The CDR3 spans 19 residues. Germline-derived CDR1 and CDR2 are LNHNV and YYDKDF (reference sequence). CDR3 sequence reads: CATSRDTLEAEGPGNTIYF. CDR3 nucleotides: TGTGCCACCAGCAGAGATACTCTCGAGGCCGAAGGCCCTGGAAACACCATATATTTT.

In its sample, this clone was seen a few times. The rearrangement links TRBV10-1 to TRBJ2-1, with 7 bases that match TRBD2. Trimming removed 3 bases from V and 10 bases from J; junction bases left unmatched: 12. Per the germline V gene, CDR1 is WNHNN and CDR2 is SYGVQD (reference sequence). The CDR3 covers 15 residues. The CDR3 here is CASSDRRGDLVEQFF. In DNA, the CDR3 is TGCGCCAGCAGTGACCGTCGGGGGGACCTGGTGGAGCAGTTCTTC.

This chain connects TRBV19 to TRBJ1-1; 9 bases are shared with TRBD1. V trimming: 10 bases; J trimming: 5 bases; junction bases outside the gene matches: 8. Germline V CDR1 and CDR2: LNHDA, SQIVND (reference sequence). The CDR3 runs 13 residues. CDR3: CATTGGAGTEAFF. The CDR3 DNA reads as TGTGCCACAACAGGGGGCGCCGGGACTGAAGCTTTCTTT.

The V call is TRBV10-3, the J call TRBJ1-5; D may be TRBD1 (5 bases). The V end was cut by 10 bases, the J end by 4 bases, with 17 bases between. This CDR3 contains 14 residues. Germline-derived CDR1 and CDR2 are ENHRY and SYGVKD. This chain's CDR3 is CATGVQGENQPQHF. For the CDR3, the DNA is TGTGCCACTGGGGTCCAGGGTGAAAATCAGCCCCAGCATTTT.

The CDR3 region is CAISVGTSGTYEQYF. The DNA of the CDR3 is TGTGCCATCAGCGTTGGGACTAGCGGAACCTACGAGCAGTACTTC. V is TRBV10-3 and J is TRBJ2-7; 11 nucleotides align to TRBD2. In germline, CDR1 is ENHRY, CDR2 SYGVKD. J lost 2 bases, V lost 6 bases, and 6 bases had no gene match. The CDR3 is 15 residues long.

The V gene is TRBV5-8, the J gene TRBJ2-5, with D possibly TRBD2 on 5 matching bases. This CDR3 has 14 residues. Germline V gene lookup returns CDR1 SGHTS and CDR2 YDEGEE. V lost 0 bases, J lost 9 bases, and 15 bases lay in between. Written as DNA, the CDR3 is TGTGCCAGCAGCTTGGGAGGGCCCATTGAGGCCCAGTACTTC. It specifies CASSLGGPIEAQYF.

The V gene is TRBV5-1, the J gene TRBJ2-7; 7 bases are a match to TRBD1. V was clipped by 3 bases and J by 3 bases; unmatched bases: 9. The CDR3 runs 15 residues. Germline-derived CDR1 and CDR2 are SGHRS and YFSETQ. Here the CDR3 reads CASSSRDSPFYEQYF. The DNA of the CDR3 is TGCGCCAGCAGCTCCCGGGACAGCCCCTTCTACGAGCAGTACTTC.

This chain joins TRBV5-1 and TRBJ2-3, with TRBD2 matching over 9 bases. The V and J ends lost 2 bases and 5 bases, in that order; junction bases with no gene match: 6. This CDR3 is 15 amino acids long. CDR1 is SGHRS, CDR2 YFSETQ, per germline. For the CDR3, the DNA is TGCGCCAGCAGCTTTGGCGGGGGGGCTTTAGATACGCAGTATTTT. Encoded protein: CASSFGGGALDTQYF.